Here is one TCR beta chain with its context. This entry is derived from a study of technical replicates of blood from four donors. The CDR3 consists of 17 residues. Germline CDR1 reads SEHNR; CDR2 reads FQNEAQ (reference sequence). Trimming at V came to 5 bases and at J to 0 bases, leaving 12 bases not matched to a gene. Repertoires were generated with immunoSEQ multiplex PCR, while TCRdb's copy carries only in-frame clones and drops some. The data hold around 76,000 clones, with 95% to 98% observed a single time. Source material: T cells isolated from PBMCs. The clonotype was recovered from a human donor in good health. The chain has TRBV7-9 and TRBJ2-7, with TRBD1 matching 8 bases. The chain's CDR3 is CASSQGTGGLSSYEQYF. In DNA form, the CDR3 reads TGTGCCAGCAGCCAGGGGACAGGCGGGTTGAGCTCCTACGAGCAGTACTTC.